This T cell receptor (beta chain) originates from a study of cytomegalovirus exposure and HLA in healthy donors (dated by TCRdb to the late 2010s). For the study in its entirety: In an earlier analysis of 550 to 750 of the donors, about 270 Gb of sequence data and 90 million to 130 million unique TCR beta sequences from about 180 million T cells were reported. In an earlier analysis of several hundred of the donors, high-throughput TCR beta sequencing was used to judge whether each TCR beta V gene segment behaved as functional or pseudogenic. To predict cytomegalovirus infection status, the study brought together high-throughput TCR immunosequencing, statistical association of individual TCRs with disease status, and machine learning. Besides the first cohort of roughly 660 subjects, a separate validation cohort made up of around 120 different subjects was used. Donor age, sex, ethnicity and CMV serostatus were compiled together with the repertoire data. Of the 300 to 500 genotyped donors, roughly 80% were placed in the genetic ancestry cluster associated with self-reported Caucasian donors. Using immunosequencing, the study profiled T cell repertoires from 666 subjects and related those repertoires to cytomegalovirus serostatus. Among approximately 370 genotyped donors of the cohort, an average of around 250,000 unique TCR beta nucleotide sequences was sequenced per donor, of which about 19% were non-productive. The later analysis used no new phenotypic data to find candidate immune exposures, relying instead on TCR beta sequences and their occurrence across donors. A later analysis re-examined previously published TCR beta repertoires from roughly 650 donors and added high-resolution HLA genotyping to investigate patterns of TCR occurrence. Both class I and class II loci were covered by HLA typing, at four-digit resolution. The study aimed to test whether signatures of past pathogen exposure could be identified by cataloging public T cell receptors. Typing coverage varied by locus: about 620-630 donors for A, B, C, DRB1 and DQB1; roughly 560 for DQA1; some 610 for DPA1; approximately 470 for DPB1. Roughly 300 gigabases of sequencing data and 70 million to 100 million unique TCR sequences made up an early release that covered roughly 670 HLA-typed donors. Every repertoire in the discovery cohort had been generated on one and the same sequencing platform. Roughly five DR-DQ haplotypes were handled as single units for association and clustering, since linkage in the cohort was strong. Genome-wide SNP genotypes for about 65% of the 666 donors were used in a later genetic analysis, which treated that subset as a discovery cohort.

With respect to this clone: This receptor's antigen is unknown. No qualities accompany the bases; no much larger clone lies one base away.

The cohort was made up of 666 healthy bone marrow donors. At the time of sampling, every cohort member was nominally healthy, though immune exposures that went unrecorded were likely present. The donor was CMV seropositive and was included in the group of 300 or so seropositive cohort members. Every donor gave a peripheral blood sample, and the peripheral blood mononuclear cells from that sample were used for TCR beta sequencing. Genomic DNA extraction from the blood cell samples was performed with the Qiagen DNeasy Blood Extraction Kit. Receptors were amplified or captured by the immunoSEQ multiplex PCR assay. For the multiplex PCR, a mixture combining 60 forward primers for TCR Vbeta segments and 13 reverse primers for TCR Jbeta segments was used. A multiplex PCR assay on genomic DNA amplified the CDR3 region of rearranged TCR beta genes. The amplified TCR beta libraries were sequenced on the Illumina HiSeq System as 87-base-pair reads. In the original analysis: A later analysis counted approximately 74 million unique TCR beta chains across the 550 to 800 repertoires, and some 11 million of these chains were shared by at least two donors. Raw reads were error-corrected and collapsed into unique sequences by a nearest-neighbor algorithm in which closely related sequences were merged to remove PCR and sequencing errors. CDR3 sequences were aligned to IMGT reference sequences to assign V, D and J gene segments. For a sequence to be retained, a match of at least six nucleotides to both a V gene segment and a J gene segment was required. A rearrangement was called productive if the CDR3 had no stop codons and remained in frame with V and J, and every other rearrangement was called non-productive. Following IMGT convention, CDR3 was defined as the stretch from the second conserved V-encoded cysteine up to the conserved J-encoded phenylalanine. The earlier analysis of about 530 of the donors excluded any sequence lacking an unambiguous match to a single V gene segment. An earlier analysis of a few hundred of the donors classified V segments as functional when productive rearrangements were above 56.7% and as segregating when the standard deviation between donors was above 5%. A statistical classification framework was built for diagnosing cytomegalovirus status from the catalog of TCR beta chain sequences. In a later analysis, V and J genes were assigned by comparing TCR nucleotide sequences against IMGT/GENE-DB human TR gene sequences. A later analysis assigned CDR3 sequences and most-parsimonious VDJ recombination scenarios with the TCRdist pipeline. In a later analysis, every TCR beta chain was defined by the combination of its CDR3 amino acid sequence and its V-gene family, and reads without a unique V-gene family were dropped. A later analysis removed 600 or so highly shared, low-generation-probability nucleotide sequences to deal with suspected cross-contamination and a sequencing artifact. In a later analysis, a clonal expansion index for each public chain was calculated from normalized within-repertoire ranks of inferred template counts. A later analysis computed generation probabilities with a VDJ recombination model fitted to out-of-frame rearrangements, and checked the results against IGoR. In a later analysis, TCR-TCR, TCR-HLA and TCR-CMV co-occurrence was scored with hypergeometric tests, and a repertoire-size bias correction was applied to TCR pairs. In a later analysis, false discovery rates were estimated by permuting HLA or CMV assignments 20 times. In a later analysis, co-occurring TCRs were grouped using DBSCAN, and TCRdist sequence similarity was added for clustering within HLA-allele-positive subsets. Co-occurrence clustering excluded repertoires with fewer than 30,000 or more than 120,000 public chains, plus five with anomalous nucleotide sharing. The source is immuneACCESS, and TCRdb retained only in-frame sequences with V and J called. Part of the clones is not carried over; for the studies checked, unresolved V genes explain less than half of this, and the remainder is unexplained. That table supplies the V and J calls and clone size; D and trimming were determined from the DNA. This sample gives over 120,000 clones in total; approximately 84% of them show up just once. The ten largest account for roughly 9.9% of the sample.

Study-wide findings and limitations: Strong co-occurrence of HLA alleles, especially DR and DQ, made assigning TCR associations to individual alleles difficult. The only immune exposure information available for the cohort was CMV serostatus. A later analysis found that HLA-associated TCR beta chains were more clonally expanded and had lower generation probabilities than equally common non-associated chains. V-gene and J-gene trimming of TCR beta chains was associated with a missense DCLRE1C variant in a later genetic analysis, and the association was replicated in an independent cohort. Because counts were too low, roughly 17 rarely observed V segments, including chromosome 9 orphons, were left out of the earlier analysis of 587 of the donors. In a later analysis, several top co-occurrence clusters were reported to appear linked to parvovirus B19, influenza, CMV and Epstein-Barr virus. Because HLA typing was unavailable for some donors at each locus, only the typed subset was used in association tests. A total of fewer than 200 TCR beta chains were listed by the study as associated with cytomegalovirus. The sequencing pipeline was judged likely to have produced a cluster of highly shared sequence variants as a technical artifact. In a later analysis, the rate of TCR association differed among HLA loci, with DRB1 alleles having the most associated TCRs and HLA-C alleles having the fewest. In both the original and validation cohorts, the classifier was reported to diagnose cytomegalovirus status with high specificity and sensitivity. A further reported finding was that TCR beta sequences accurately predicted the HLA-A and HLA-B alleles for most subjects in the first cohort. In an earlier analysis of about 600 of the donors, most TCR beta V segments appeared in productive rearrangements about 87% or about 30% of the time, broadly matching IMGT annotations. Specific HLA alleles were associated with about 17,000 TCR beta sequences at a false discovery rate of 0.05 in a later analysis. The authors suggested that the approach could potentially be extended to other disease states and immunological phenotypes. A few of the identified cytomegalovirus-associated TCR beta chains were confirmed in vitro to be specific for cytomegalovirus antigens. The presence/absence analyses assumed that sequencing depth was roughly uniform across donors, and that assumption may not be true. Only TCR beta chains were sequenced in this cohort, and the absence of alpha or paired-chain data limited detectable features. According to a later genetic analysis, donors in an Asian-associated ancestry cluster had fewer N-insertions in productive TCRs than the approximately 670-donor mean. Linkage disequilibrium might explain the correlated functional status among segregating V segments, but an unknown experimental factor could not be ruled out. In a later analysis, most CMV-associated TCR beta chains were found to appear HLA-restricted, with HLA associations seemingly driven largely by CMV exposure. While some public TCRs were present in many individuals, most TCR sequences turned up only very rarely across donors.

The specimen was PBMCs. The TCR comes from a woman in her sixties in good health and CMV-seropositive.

The DNA is TGTGCCAGCAGCGAACGGACAGGGGGTGATGAGACCCAGTACTTC. Translated, this is CASSERTGGDETQYF. The chain uses TRBV9 and TRBJ2-5; TRBD1 agrees with 10 junctional bases. Trimming accounts for 3 bases at V and 5 bases at J, while the number of junction bases matched to no gene is 7. According to the germline V gene, CDR1 reads SGDLS and CDR2 reads YYNGEE. There are 15 amino acids in the CDR3, from cysteine to phenylalanine inclusive. The DNA shown is the 45-base CDR3, in frame from base 1.